One TCR beta chain is described in this entry. The data were taken from a study of T cells in tuberculosis. Cells were sorted from thawed PBMC rested overnight and stained with GMM-loaded CD1B tetramer, viability dye and anti-CD3. C32 glucose monomycolate from Rhodococcus equi was loaded onto the CD1B tetramers. Study-level points and caveats: The stringent gate may have excluded weak CD1B-GMM tetramer binders.

TCRdb keeps only in-frame clones here, not all; method: immunoSEQ multiplex PCR. In the table there are some 60,000 clones, 81% of which are singletons. The sequencing input was CD1b-GMM tetramer-negative cells sorted from PBMCs. This TCR was recovered from an adult woman with latent tuberculosis.

CDR3 bases: TGTGCCACCTCCGGGACAGGGGGCAATCAGCCCCAGCATTTT. This translates into CATSGTGGNQPQHF. The chain uses TRBV19 and TRBJ1-5, with TRBD1 matching over 10 bases. The junction had 5 bases not matched to a gene; V was cut back by 10 bases and J by 2 bases. The CDR3 has 14 residues. Germline V gene lookup returns CDR1 LNHDA and CDR2 SQIVND (reference sequence).